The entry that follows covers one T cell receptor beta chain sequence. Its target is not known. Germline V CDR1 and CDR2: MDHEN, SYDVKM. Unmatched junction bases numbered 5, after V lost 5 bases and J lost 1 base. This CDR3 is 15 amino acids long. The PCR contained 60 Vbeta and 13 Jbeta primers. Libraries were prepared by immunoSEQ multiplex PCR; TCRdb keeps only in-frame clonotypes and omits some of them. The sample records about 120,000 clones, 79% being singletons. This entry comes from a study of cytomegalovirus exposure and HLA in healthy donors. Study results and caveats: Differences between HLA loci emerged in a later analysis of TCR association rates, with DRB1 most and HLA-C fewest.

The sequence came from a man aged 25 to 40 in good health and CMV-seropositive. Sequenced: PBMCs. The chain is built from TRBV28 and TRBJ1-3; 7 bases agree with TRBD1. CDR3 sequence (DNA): TGTGCCAGCAGTGCGACAGGGTCTTCTGGAAACACCATATATTTT. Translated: CASSATGSSGNTIYF. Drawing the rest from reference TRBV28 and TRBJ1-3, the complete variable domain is DVKVTQSSRYLVKRTGEKVFLECVQDMDHENMFWYRQDPGLGLRLIYFSYDVKMKEKGDIPEGYSVSREKKERFSLILESASTNQTSMYLCASSATGSSGNTIYFGEGSWLTVV.